The following is a T cell receptor beta chain sequence with its context. Antigen unknown. The entry originates in a study of cytomegalovirus exposure and HLA in healthy donors. On the study more broadly: An analysis done earlier identified more than 90 million unique TCR beta sequences from about 179 million T cells.

Study conclusions and caveats: TRBV6-2, TRBV6-3 and other indistinguishable V segments were excluded.

Germline values: CDR1 MGHRA, CDR2 YSYEKL. The V gene lost 0 bases and the J gene lost 0 bases, with 9 bases spanning the gap. CDR3 length: 16 amino acids. 60 Vbeta and 13 Jbeta primers were used in PCR. Methods used by the authors: Some 80 million unique TCR beta chains, roughly 10 million shared, were counted in a later analysis. Sequencing was performed with immunoSEQ multiplex PCR; in TCRdb, only in-frame clones are kept and a portion is missing. The D gene and trimming were derived from the DNA, and the V and J assignments and clone size from that table. Here the sample spans around 67,000 clones, over 75% being singletons.

The specimen sequenced was PBMCs. The chain combines TRBV4-1 with TRBJ1-3; D uncertain. This sequence was found in a woman between 25 and 40 years old in good health and CMV-seropositive. The CDR3 region is CASSQETGGSGNTIYF. In DNA, the CDR3 is TGCGCCAGCAGCCAAGAAACGGGAGGCTCTGGAAACACCATATATTTT.